The present entry profiles one T cell receptor beta chain with its context. Its cognate antigen is unknown. Libraries were prepared by immunoSEQ multiplex PCR; TCRdb keeps only in-frame clonotypes and omits some of them. The sample includes over 30,000 clones, roughly 88% of them seen just once. The data stem from a study of T cell responses to AZD1222 COVID-19 vaccine. Study results and caveats: Two AZD1222 doses significantly raised spike-specific TCR breadth and depth over controls.

The material was peripheral blood, obtained 28 days after the second dose of the MenACWY control vaccine. This TCR was recovered from an adult who received the MenACWY meningococcal vaccine as a control.

CDR3 region: CASSFFSGSGLSSYNEQFF. The CDR3 DNA follows: TGTGCCAGCAGTTTTTTTAGCGGCAGCGGATTGAGCTCCTACAATGAGCAGTTCTTC. This sequence joins TRBV28 and TRBJ2-1, with D perhaps TRBD2 (6 bases). Germline V gene lookup returns CDR1 MDHEN and CDR2 SYDVKM. The CDR3 extends over 19 amino acids. The germline V and J ends were trimmed by 3 bases and 0 bases, with 21 bases remaining between them. Looking up the rest from reference TRBV28 and TRBJ2-1 gives the full variable domain: DVKVTQSSRYLVKRTGEKVFLECVQDMDHENMFWYRQDPGLGLRLIYFSYDVKMKEKGDIPEGYSVSREKKERFSLILESASTNQTSMYLCASSFFSGSGLSSYNEQFFGPGTRLTVL.